This TCR beta chain was observed in a study of T cell changes during pregnancy in multiple sclerosis. TCRdb keeps only in-frame clones here, not all; method: immunoSEQ multiplex PCR. The table has 45,000 or so clones, just over 90% seen once. Germline V gene lookup returns CDR1 ENHRY and CDR2 SYGVKD. Trimming removed 8 bases from V and 6 bases from J, with 12 bases in between. CDR3 length: 12 amino acids. This rearrangement joins TRBV10-3 to TRBJ2-3, with D perhaps TRBD1 (5 bases). This receptor was taken from a female donor with multiple sclerosis, enrolled in a pregnancy study. Sequenced: PBMCs (not recorded whether the cells were cultured). CDR3 amino acids: CAIGPDSDTQYF. The CDR3 DNA sequence: TGTGCCATCGGGCCTGACAGTGATACGCAGTATTTT.